The clone carrying this TCR beta chain has a handful of counts. Trimming took off 7 bases at V and 5 bases at J, with 18 bases between the two ends. CDR1 is SGHKS, CDR2 YYEKEE, per germline (reference sequence). CDR3 size: 15 residues. The data originate from a study of blood T cell repertoires in COVID-19. Clones were read by immunoSEQ multiplex PCR, and TCRdb kept only the in-frame ones, dropping some. The sample includes more than 250,000 clones, over 75% of them seen just once. This TCR came from a human donor in a cohort sampled during active COVID-19. The genes are TRBV5-5 and TRBJ2-2, with D perhaps matching TRBD1 (6 bases). The sequenced material came from peripheral blood. The DNA for the CDR3 is TGTGCCAGCGGGGTGGGGGCTGTTAATACCGGGGAGCTGTTTTTT. Its protein is CASGVGAVNTGELFF.